The sequence of this T cell receptor beta chain was determined in a study of cytotoxic CD8 clonotypes in ibrutinib-treated CLL. Study overall: The subjects consisted of some 12 relapsed/refractory and fewer than 16 treatment-naive individuals, with approximately 17 IGHV unmutated. Response sampling came at median approximately a year of treatment, ranging 6 to 36 months.

Points from the study as a whole: Whereas clonality rose at ibrutinib response, it declined toward baseline at progression.

This CDR3 is built from 14 residues. Germline assignment: CDR1 MGHRA and CDR2 YSYEKL. The V end was cut by 6 bases, the J end by 6 bases, with 14 bases between. Depth targeted 1 in 200,000 to 1 in 1 million T cells, averaging roughly 9.7x coverage per clonotype. TCRdb keeps only in-frame clones here, not all; method: immunoSEQ multiplex PCR. Of 250,000 to 350,000 clones in the sample, approximately 76% were seen once. Worth noting for this clone: Its matching antigen is unknown.

The TCR was taken from a human donor with chronic lymphocytic leukemia. This specimen was PBMCs, taken at disease progression, from a patient treated with ibrutinib. V is TRBV4-1 and J is TRBJ2-2; D is ambiguous. CDR3 region: CASRREKGAGELFF. DNA of the CDR3: TGCGCCAGCAGACGAGAAAAGGGTGCCGGGGAGCTGTTTTTT.